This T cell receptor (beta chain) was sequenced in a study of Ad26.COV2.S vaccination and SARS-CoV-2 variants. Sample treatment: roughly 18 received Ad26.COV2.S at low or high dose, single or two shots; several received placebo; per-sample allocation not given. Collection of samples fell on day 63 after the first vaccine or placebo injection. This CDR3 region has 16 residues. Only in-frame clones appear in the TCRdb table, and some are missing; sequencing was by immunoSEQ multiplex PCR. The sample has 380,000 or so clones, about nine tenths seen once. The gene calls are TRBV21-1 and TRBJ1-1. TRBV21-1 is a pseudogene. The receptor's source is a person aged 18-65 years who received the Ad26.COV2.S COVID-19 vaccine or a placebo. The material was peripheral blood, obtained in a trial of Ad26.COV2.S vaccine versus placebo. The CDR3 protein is CASSKRTDHMNTEAFF. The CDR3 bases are TGTGCCAGCAGCAAGAGGACGGACCACATGAACACTGAAGCTTTCTTT.